These 2 T cell receptor beta chains were sequenced from one sample in a study of control samples from healthy donors and cancer patients. Libraries were prepared by immunoSEQ multiplex PCR; TCRdb keeps only in-frame clonotypes and omits some of them. The sample holds about 97,000 clones, 92% seen once. Sequenced material: blood. Source of these receptors: a woman younger than 30 in good health.

Only one count was recorded for this clone. V is TRBV18 and J is TRBJ1-1, with 7 bases lining up with TRBD1. V shed 2 bases and J 4 bases; nucleotides not matched to a gene: 10. The CDR3 is made up of 16 amino acids. From germline, CDR1 is KGHSH and CDR2 LQKENI. The CDR3 DNA follows: TGTGCCAGCTCACCAGTGTGGGACAGAGGTTCCACTGAAGCTTTCTTT. It specifies CASSPVWDRGSTEAFF.

The chain joins TRBV19 to TRBJ1-2; weak D call: TRBD1 (5 bases). The germline V gene encodes CDR1 LNHDA and CDR2 SQIVND (reference sequence). CDR3 length: 13 residues. V lost 6 bases and J lost 2, with 10 bases in between. For the CDR3, the DNA is TGTGCCAGTAGCGACAGCCCAAACTATGGCTACACCTTC. It translates to CASSDSPNYGYTF.